In this sample, the clone carrying this T cell receptor (beta chain) turned up once. Antigen specificity is unknown. This specimen comes from a study of T cell responses to AZD1222 COVID-19 vaccine. Study-wide points: Repertoires were sampled only after the peak T cell response. Spike-spanning, vaccine-associated CD4 TCRs were dominant at 160-218 and 743-854. Per reports, nearly half of all spike-specific TCRs target regions that are unmutated in variants.

The table came from immunoSEQ multiplex PCR; TCRdb's copy has only in-frame clones and leaves some out. The profile shows 100,000 to 150,000 clones, 80% to 95% of them singletons. The material was peripheral blood, obtained on day 0 of MenACWY control vaccination. The sequence derives from an adult in good health.

In nucleotides, the CDR3 is TGTGCCAGCAGCCCCGAGGACAGGTCGTGGGGAGCGGGAAGCTACGAGCAGTACTTC. It specifies CASSPEDRSWGAGSYEQYF. This chain connects TRBV9 to TRBJ2-7; the D gene could be TRBD1 or TRBD2 (7 bases each). Trimming took 4 bases from V and 3 from J, leaving 29 bases between them. The CDR3 is made up of 19 amino acids. In germline, CDR1 is SGDLS, CDR2 YYNGEE.